This record concerns one T cell receptor beta chain sequence. Its antigen is not known. Excluded were patients having autoimmune disease history or systemic immunosuppression. These data originate in a study of OX40 agonist ivuxolimab in advanced cancers. Study-wide background: An agonistic human IgG2 monoclonal antibody against OX40 (CD134) was given.

Germline V CDR1 and CDR2: SGHRS, YFSETQ. This CDR3 contains 16 residues. The V gene lost 1 base and the J gene lost 0 bases, with 12 bases spanning the gap. Study results and caveats: CD4+ and CD8+ blood T cells expanded clonally by week 6 at 0.1 to 3.0 mg/kg. The study found that CD8+ T cells averaged more expanded clones than CD4+.

Assay: immunoSEQ multiplex PCR; the TCRdb copy retains only in-frame clones and omits some. The sample shows about 27,000 clones, about 90% of them seen only once. The clonotype was recovered from an adult with an advanced solid tumor such as melanoma, head and neck, liver or kidney cancer. This sample comprised CD4+ or CD8+ T cells sorted from blood, obtained in a trial of the OX40 agonist ivuxolimab. The chain recombines TRBV5-1 with TRBJ2-3; maybe TRBD1 (5 bases). The CDR3 DNA follows: TGCGCCAGCAGCTTGAACTTCAGGGTGAGCACAGATACGCAGTATTTT. Amino acids: CASSLNFRVSTDTQYF.